Here is one T cell receptor (beta chain) with its context. Antigen: not known. From germline, CDR1 is SEHNR and CDR2 FQNEAQ (reference sequence). The CDR3 has 14 residues. The ends were cut back, 4 bases at V and 5 bases at J, with 14 bases in the middle. The study ran its PCR with 60 Vbeta and 13 Jbeta primers. Sequenced by immunoSEQ multiplex PCR; TCRdb stores in-frame clones only, minus some. Its listing shows around 100,000 clones. The data derive from a study of cytomegalovirus exposure and HLA in healthy donors. Turning to the study itself: The approximately 100 million unique TCR beta sequences, from 150 million to 200 million T cells, were found by an earlier analysis. Overall study findings and caveats: The number of N-insertions in an Asian-associated ancestry cluster was reportedly below the roughly 670-donor mean in a later analysis. The study dropped some indistinguishable V segments, TRBV6-2 and TRBV6-3 among them. For most subjects, TCR beta sequences were reported to predict HLA-A and HLA-B alleles with accuracy.

Sequences were obtained from PBMCs. The clonotype was recovered from a man aged 40-55 years in good health and CMV-seropositive. J is TRBJ1-1 and V is TRBV7-9, with D possibly being TRBD1 (5 bases). Here the CDR3 DNA reads TGTGCCAGCAGCTCCGTGGGGGAGGAAACTGAAGCTTTCTTT. This translates into CASSSVGEETEAFF.